At least ten counts were recorded for the clone carrying this T cell receptor (beta chain). Germline V gene data show CDR1 as GTSNPN and CDR2 as SVGIG (reference sequence). The CDR3 has 15 residues. With 4 bases removed from V and 3 bases from J, the gap between germline ends came to 17 bases. Covering alpha and beta chains, TRAV- and TRBV-specific primers were used for the first-strand cDNA. With a constant-region primer and a V-primer adapter, TCRs were subjected to 15 to 25 PCR cycles of amplification. One entry per CDR3 protein results from TCRdb running MiXCR on the reads. The sample consists of about 58,000 distinct CDR3 sequences, about 23% of them appearing once. The data derive from a study of low-dose radiotherapy and immunotherapy resistance in tumors. This sample's time point: after trial treatment. Treatment: LDRT plus nivolumab, ipilimumab, low-dose cyclophosphamide and aspirin (RACIN trial).

The sequence was collected from a male donor with prostate cancer. The chain carries TRBV30 and TRBJ2-3; D may be TRBD1 or TRBD2 (5 bases each). The sequencing here drew on PBMCs, taken after low-dose radiotherapy plus immunotherapy. The CDR3: CAWNPHGAGTDTQYF. The CDR3 DNA is TGTGCCTGGAACCCCCACGGGGCAGGGACAGATACGCAGTATTTT.